The present entry profiles one TCR beta chain with its context. These data originate in a study of blood T cell repertoires in COVID-19. Across about two dozen US areas, participants ranged in age from 18 to 89 years. Participants reported their clinical history, and cohort assignment relied on those reports. Germline lookup yields CDR1 SGHVS and CDR2 FQNEAQ. CDR3 length: 13 amino acids. V was pared by 6 bases and J by 7 bases, with 12 bases between. This table comes from immunoSEQ multiplex PCR, and its TCRdb copy is limited to in-frame clones, with some not included. Of roughly 220,000 clones listed, roughly 90% are singletons.

V gene TRBV7-8 combines with J gene TRBJ1-4; TRBD1 is a possible D gene (6 bases). The sample was PBMCs or T cells enriched from blood (not recorded which). The sequence derives from a middle-aged woman with acute COVID-19. Here the CDR3 reads CASRGALGEKLFF. CDR3 nucleotide sequence: TGTGCCAGCAGGGGGGCTCTGGGTGAAAAACTGTTTTTT.